This TCR beta chain was recovered during a study of blood T cell repertoires in COVID-19. About the research overall: Sites across the United States, Italy and Spain contributed samples from acute and convalescent COVID-19. PBMCs, B-cell-depleted T cells, or T cells were the source of the cDNA or gDNA that made up the material.

In the authors' methods: Using reference gene primer amplification, nucleated cell counts were estimated. Some clones are missing from TCRdb's copy, which holds only in-frame ones; the method was immunoSEQ multiplex PCR. For V, J and clone size, that table is used; D and trimming come from the DNA. The repertoire consists of roughly 200,000 clones, with 70% to 90% occurring once and the leading ten covering about 5%. This clone was detected a few times. This CDR3 contains 13 residues. In germline, CDR1 is LGHNA, CDR2 YNFKEQ. V lost 1 base and J lost 9, with 13 bases in between. This TCR derives from a woman aged 80 or over with acute or convalescent COVID-19. The material sequenced was peripheral blood. The chain is built from TRBV4-2 and TRBJ2-7; D possibly corresponds to TRBD2 (5 bases). In DNA, the CDR3 is TGTGCCAGCAGCCAAGTAAGCGGAATTGGGCAGTACTTC. Its translation is CASSQVSGIGQYF.